This record covers a single TCR beta chain. Germline lookup yields CDR1 ENHRY and CDR2 SYGVKD. The CDR3 extends over 17 amino acids. Unmatched junction bases numbered 11, after V lost 1 base and J lost 7 bases. These data come from a study of blood T cell repertoires in COVID-19. In the original analysis: Estimation of nucleated cell counts was performed using reference gene primer amplification. Clones were sequenced by immunoSEQ multiplex PCR, and TCRdb holds only the in-frame ones, with some missing. The V and J calls and clone size are taken from that table; D and trimming were inferred from the DNA. Of about 300,000 clones in the sample, more than 70% were seen once.

The chain combines TRBV10-3 with TRBJ2-1; 9 bases are shared with TRBD2. The sequenced sample was peripheral blood. The sequence derives from a woman aged 45 to 65 with acute or convalescent COVID-19. CDR3 sequence (DNA): TGTGCCATCAGTGAGTACGCAATAGCGGGAGATGGTAATGAGCAGTTCTTC. This codes for CAISEYAIAGDGNEQFF.